This TCR beta chain was found in a study of shared clonotypes between healthy human individuals (dated by TCRdb to about 2020). Turning to the overall study: The cohort included three men and a couple of women between 18 and 49 years of age. Leukapheresis yielded between about 0.85 and 10 billion PBMCs per donor. For each donor, three plates each were used for CD4 naive and CD4 memory, two plates were used for CD8 naive, and one plate was used for CD8 memory. Different laboratories and diverse techniques were used to prepare libraries and sequence TCR repertoires, to increase sequencing depth and limit assay-specific biases. To estimate repertoire size and how much clonotype sharing occurs between individuals, the study deeply sequenced the blood TCR repertoires of roughly 5 healthy adults. Study-wide findings and limitations: Because the study included a small number of donors, the genetic and exposure-history diversity represented was limited. Sampling was restricted to blood, and TCR repertoires in tissues likely differ from the TCR repertoires found in blood. Estimated clonotype richness was generally larger for naive than for memory subsets. Rarefaction of sorted-subset datasets indicated incomplete sequencing despite the large sequencing depth. Sharing across a handful of donors was observed for around 5% of naive CD4, under 4% of naive CD8, 2% to 2.5% of memory CD4, and less than 0.45% of memory CD8 clonotypes. Pairwise subsampling indicated that sequencing depth was expected to affect the degree of clonotype sharing among donors. Higher generation probabilities were observed for clonotypes shared by all four sorted-subset donors than for non-shared clonotypes.

CD8 naive samples were CD45RO-negative cells positively selected for CCR7, giving a CD45RA+CCR7+ population that excluded TemRA cells. The donors were healthy, HIV-negative adults with no recently reported acute infections or vaccinations. Every donor was a Caucasian adult residing in Nashville, Tennessee, USA. Blood was obtained by leukapheresis, after which PBMCs were separated by Ficoll-Histopaque density gradient centrifugation and cryopreserved in liquid nitrogen vapor phase. Analytical flow cytometry was used to check the purity and quantity of each magnetically sorted T cell population. Genomic DNA was isolated from every sorted fraction and measured by UV absorbance on a Nanodrop 2000c. Using the deep immunoSEQ assay, TCR CDR3 regions were amplified from genomic DNA by multiplex PCR. Extracted genomic DNA from each cell subset was distributed evenly across all wells of several immunoSEQ 96-well plates, and each plate was treated as a replicate. Each replicate PCR for sorted subsets received about 220 ng genomic DNA, equal to 28,000 or so T cell genomes. Purified libraries were measured with a Qubit 3.0 fluorometer, size-checked on a Bioanalyzer 2100, and measured again with the KAPA Library Quantification kit. A separate single-read 150-cycle Illumina NextSeq 550 flow cell was used to sequence each immunoSEQ 96-well plate. Per the original workflow: Because the immunoSEQ output included only junctional sequences and no quality scores, the filtering could not be the same as the filtering used for full-length reads. Sequences were annotated with PyIR, a Python wrapper for IgBLAST v1.9, using IMGT germline references to assign V/J genes and CDR3. Reads were removed for weak V/J assignments (E-value above 1e-6), missing CDR3, stop codons, out-of-frame junctions, or ambiguous translated residues. V3J clonotypes were defined as sequences sharing the same inferred V gene, J gene, and CDR3 amino acid sequence. To compute the percentage overlap between repertoires, the number of shared unique clonotypes was divided by the size of the smaller repertoire. RTK rarefaction, the Chao1 estimator, and Recon v2.1 estimates of unobserved clonotypes were used to assess repertoire richness. Generation probabilities for all TCRbeta clonotypes obtained by the gDNA method from a handful of donors were computed using OLGA. TCRdb retrieved this table from immuneACCESS and kept in-frame rearrangements only. Not all clones are present; in checked studies, unresolved V genes account for under half, and no reason is known for the remainder. V and J calls and clone size come straight from that table; D and trimming were deduced from the DNA. The sample records nearly 600,000 clones, around 95% of which are singletons. The ten largest clones add up to approximately 0.1% of the sample.

V trim: 5 bases; J trim: 1 base; unmatched bases: 2. CDR1 and CDR2 were assigned from the germline V gene (reference sequence) as LNHDA and SQIVND. There are 14 amino acids in the CDR3, from cysteine to phenylalanine inclusive. The kept DNA is CDR3 alone, 42 bases in frame from the first base. Concerning this clone: The antigen it recognizes is unknown. It has no much larger one-base neighbor in the sample; base qualities were not kept.

Sequencing was performed on naive CD8+ T cells sorted from blood. According to the study, the label for this sample's cell subset or site signals: CD45RA+CCR7+. This clonotype was obtained from a woman aged 25-40 years in good health. Recombination joined TRBV19 with TRBJ2-7; 10 central bases correspond to TRBD1. This receptor carries the CDR3 CASSPDRGSYEQYF. The DNA sequence follows: TGTGCCAGTAGTCCGGACAGGGGGTCCTACGAGCAGTACTTC.